This T cell receptor (beta chain) was observed in a study of blood T cell repertoires in COVID-19 (dated by TCRdb to 2020 to 2021). With regard to the full study: Samples covering the acute and convalescent phases of COVID-19 were provided by collaborators in the United States, Italy and Spain. HLA class I and class II types, where available, came from metadata supplied by the sample provider rather than from assay-based typing. The repertoires were released in a freely available public database intended as a resource for research on the immune response to SARS-CoV-2. Nearly every sample came with metadata listing a de-identified subject ID, COVID-19 status, age in years and sex. The samples were drawn from the first 160 participants of the ongoing ImmuneRACE study and from some 1,300 subjects provided by 6 global collaborators. The prospective study material was composed of cDNA or gDNA derived from T cells, B-cell-depleted T cells, or PBMCs. Subjects who had been exposed to COVID-19, were actively infected with it, or had recovered from it provided the deeply sampled blood TCRbeta repertoires that made up the dataset.

Comments on this clone: There is no known antigen for this receptor. Per-base qualities were not stored, and no clone one base away is much larger.

TCRbeta CDR3 regions were amplified from genomic DNA by means of the immunoSEQ Assay, a bias-controlled multiplex PCR. In the source study's methods: Within the assay, amplification of reference gene primers was used to estimate how many nucleated cells each sample contained. To quantify the absolute abundance of each unique TCRbeta CDR3 rearrangement, sequence reads were collapsed and filtered. Productive Simpson clonality was computed per sample as the square root of Simpson's diversity index over productive rearrangements. Entries here come from immuneACCESS through TCRdb and include only in-frame sequences with V and J called. Some clones fail to appear in such tables; in the studies checked, an unresolved V gene covers under half of the shortfall, and the cause of the remainder is unknown. V, J and clone size were drawn from that table, and D and trimming were deduced from the DNA. Counted in this sample were over 45,000 clones; over 70% of them appeared once. The ten largest clones represent roughly three fifths of the sample.

V has 1 base trimmed and J has 4 bases trimmed; junction bases matching no gene number 8. The CDR3 measures 16 amino acids from cysteine to phenylalanine. CDR3 DNA is the only sequence kept; it has 48 bases, read in frame from the first base. Via the germline V gene (reference sequence), CDR1 is GTSNPN and CDR2 SVGIG. Collaborating institutions collected whole blood in K2EDTA tubes following their own protocols. For TCRbeta analysis, collaborator samples were shipped as frozen whole blood, as isolated PBMCs, or as DNA extracted from either sample type. The paper as a whole reports these results and caveats: How much clinical and demographic metadata was included differed by source and by participant, and the metadata was provided uncurated.

The source is a man in his 70s with acute or convalescent COVID-19. The V and J genes are TRBV30 and TRBJ2-1; 9 central nucleotides agree with TRBD2. The sequenced sample consisted of peripheral blood. CDR3 region: CAWSALEAGGYNEQFF. The nucleotide sequence reads as follows: TGTGCCTGGAGTGCCCTCGAGGCGGGGGGGTACAATGAGCAGTTCTTC.